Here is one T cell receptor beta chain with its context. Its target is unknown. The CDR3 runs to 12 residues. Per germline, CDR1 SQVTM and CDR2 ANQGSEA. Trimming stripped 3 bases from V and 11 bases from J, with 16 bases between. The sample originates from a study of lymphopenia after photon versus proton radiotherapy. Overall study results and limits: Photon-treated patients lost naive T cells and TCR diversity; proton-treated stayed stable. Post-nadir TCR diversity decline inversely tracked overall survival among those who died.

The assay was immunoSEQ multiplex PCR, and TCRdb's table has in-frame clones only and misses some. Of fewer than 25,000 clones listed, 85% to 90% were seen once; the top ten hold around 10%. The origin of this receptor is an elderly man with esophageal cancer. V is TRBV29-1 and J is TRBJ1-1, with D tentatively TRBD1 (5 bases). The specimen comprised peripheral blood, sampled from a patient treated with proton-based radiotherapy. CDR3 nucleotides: TGCAGCGTTGACCGACAGTTAGATACGGCTTTCTTT. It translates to CSVDRQLDTAFF.